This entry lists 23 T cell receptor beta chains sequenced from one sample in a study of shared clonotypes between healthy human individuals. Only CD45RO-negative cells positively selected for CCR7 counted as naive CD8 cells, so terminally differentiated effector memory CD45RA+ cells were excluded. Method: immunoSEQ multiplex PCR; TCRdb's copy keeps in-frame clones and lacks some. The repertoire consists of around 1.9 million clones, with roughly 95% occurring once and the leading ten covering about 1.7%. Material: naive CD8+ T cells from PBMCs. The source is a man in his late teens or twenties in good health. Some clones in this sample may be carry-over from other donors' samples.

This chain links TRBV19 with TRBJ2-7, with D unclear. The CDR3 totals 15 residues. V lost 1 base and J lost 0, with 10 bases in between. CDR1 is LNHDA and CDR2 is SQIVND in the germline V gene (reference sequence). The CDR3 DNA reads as TGTGCCAGTAGTATAGGCCCCCAGCCCTCCTACGAGCAGTACTTC. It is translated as CASSIGPQPSYEQYF.

The CDR3 DNA is TGTGCCAGCAGCCGCCTATTGACGGGTGGCCACGAGCAGTACTTC. Residues: CASSRLLTGGHEQYF. The rearrangement joins TRBV14 to TRBJ2-7; D ambiguous. CDR1 is SGHDN, CDR2 FVKESK, per germline. Trimming stripped 4 bases from V and 5 bases from J, with 18 bases between. The CDR3 consists of 15 residues.

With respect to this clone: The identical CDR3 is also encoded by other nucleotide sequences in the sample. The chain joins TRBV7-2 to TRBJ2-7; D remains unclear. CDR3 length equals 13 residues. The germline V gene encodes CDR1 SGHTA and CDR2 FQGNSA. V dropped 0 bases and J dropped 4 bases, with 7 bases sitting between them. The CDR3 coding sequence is TGTGCCAGCAGCTTAGCCCCGGCGTACGAGCAGTACTTC. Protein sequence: CASSLAPAYEQYF.

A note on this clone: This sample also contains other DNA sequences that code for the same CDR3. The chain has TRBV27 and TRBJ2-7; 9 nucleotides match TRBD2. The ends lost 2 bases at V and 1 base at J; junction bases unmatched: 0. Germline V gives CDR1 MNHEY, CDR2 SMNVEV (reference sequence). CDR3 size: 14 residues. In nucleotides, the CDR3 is TGTGCCAGCAGTTTAAGCGGGAGGTCCTACGAGCAGTACTTC. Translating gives CASSLSGRSYEQYF.

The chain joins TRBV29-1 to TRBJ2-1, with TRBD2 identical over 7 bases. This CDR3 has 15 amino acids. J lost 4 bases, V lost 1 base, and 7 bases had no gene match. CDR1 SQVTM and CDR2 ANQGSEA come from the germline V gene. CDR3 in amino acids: CSVEGGRERYNEQFF. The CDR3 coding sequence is TGCAGCGTTGAAGGAGGGCGGGAGAGGTACAATGAGCAGTTCTTC.

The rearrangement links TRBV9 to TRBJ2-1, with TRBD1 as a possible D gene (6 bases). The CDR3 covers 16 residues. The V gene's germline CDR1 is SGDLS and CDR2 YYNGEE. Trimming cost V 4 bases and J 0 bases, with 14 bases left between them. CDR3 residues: CASSSRQVSSYNEQFF. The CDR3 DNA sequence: TGTGCCAGCAGCTCGAGACAGGTGAGCTCCTACAATGAGCAGTTCTTC. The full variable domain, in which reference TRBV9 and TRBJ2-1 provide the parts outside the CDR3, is DSGVTQTPKHLITATGQRVTLRCSPRSGDLSVYWYQQSLDQGLQFLIQYYNGEERAKGNILERFSAQQFPDLHSELNLSSLELGDSALYFCASSSRQVSSYNEQFFGPGTRLTVL.

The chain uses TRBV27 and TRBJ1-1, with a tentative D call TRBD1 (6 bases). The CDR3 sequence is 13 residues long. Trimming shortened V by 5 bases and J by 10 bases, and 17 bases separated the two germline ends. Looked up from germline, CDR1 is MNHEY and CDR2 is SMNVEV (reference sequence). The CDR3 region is CASSPSTGLRAFF. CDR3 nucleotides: TGTGCCAGCAGTCCATCTACAGGGTTGCGAGCTTTCTTT.

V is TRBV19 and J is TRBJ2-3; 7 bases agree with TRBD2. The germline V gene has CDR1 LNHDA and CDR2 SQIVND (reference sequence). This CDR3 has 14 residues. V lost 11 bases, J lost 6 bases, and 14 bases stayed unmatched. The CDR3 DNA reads TGTGCCCCCAAAATGGGCGGGAGCCCTGATACGCAGTATTTT. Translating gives CAPKMGGSPDTQYF. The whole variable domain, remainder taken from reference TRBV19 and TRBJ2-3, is DGGITQSPKYLFRKEGQNVTLSCEQNLNHDAMYWYRQDPGQGLRLIYYSQIVNDFQKGDIAEGYSVSREKKESFPLTVTSAQKNPTAFYLCAPKMGGSPDTQYFGPGTRLTVL.

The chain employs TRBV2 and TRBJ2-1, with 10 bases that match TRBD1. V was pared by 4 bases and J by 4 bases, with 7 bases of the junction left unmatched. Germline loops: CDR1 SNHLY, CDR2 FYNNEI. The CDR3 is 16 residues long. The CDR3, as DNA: TGTGCCAGCAGTGGGAATCGGGACAGGGGATACAATGAGCAGTTCTTC. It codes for CASSGNRDRGYNEQFF.

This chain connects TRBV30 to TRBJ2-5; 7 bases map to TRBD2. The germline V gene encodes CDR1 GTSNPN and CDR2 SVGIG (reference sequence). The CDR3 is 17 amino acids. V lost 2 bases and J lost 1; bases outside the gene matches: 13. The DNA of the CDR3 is TGTGCCTGGAGTCCCCTTCACCCCGGGACTACCCAAGAGACCCAGTACTTC. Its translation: CAWSPLHPGTTQETQYF.

CDR3 nucleotide sequence: TGTGCCAGCAGCTTACCGGGACTAGCGTTGGAGCAGTACTTC. Translating gives CASSLPGLALEQYF. This chain links TRBV7-8 with TRBJ2-7, with 10 bases identical to TRBD2. The J segment lost 7 bases and the V segment lost 2 bases, leaving 5 bases of the junction unmatched. The germline gives CDR1 SGHVS, CDR2 FQNEAQ. This CDR3 has 14 amino acids.

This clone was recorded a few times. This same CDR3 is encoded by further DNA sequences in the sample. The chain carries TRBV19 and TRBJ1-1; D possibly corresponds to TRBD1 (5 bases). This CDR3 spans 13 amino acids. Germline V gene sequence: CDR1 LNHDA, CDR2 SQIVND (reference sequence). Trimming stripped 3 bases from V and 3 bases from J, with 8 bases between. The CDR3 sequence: CASSIGGYTEAFF. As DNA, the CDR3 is TGTGCCAGTAGTATCGGGGGGTACACTGAAGCTTTCTTT.

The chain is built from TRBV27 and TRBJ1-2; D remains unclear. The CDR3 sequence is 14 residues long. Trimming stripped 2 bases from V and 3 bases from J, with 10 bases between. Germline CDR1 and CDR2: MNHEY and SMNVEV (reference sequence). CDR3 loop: CASSLGPPDYGYTF. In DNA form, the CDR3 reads TGTGCCAGCAGTTTAGGACCACCGGACTATGGCTACACCTTC.

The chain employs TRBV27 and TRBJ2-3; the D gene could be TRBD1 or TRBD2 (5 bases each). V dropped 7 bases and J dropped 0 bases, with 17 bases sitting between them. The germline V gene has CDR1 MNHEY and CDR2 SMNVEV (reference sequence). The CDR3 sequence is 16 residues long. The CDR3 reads CASTRGPYTSTDTQYF. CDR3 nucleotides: TGTGCCAGCACCCGGGGCCCTTACACTAGCACAGATACGCAGTATTTT.

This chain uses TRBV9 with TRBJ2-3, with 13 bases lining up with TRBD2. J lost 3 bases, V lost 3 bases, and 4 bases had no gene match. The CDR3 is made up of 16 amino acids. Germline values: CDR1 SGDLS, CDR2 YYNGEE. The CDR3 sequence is CASSAGTSGTTDTQYF. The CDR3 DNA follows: TGTGCCAGCAGCGCGGGGACTAGCGGGACTACAGATACGCAGTATTTT.

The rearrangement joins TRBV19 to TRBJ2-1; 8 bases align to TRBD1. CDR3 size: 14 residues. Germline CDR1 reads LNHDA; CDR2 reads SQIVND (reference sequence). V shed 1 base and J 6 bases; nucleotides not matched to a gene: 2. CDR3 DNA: TGTGCCAGTAGTATAGTTGACAGGGGCAATGAGCAGTTCTTC. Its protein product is CASSIVDRGNEQFF.

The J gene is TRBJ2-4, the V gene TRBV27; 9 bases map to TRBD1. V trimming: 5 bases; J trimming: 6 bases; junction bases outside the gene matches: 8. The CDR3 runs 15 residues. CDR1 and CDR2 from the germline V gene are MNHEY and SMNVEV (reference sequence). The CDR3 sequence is CASSLDRGMANIQYF. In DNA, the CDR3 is TGTGCCAGCAGTCTAGACAGGGGGATGGCAAACATTCAGTACTTC.

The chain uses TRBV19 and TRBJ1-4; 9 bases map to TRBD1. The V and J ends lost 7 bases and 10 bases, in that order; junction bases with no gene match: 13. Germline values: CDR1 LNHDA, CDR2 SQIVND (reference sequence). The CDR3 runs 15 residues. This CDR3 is CASTLTEGQGVKLFF. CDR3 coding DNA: TGTGCCAGTACCCTGACGGAGGGACAGGGCGTAAAACTGTTTTTT.

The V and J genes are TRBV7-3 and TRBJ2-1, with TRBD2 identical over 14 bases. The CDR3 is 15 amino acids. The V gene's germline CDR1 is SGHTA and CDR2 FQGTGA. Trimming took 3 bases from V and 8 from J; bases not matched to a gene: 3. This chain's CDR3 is CASSLTSGRAHEQFF. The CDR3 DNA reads TGTGCCAGCAGCTTGACTAGCGGGAGGGCCCATGAGCAGTTCTTC.

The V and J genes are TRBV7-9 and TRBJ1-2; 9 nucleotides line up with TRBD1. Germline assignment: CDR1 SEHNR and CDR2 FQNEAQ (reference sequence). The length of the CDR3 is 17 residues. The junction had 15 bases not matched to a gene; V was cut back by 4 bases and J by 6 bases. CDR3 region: CASSSPTGGFLHDGYTF. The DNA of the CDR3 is TGTGCCAGCAGCTCGCCGACAGGGGGATTCCTGCACGATGGCTACACCTTC.

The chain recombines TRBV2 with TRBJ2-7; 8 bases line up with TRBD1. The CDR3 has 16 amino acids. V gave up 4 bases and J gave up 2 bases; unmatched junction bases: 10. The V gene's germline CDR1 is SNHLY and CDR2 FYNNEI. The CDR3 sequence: CASSVFSDRAAYEQYF. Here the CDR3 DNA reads TGTGCCAGCAGTGTCTTTTCGGACAGGGCAGCCTACGAGCAGTACTTC.

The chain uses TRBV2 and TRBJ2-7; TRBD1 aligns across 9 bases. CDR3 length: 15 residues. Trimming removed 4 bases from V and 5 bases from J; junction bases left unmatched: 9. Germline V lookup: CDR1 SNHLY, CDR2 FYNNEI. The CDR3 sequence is CASSGLGQGLHEQYF. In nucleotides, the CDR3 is TGTGCCAGCAGTGGATTGGGACAGGGACTTCACGAGCAGTACTTC.

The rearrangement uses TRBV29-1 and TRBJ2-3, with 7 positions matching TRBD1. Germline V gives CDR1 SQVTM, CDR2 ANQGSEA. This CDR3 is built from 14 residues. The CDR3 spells CSTHRGFSTDTQYF. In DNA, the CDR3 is TGCAGTACCCACAGGGGCTTCAGCACAGATACGCAGTATTTT.